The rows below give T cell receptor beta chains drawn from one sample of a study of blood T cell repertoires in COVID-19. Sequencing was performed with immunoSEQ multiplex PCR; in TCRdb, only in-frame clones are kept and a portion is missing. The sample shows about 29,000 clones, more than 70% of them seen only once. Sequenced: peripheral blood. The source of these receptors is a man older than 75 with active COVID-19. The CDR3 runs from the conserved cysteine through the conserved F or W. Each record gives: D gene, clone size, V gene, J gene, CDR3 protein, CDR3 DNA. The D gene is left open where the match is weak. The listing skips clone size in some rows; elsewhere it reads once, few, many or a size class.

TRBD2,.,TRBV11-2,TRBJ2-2,CASSLLAGGSTGELFF,TGTGCCAGCAGCTTACTAGCGGGGGGGTCCACCGGGGAGCTGTTTTTT
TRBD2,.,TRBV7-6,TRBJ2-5,CASSLGLAGGYQETQYF,TGTGCCAGCAGCTTAGGGCTAGCGGGGGGGTACCAAGAGACCCAGTACTTC
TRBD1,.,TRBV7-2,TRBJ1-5,CASSSNRGFGNQPQHF,TGTGCCAGCAGCTCAAACAGGGGTTTTGGCAATCAGCCCCAGCATTTT
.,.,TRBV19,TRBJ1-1,CASSPTANTEAFF,TGTGCCAGTAGTCCGACAGCGAACACTGAAGCTTTCTTT
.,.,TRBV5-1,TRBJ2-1,CASSSPTRMNEQFF,TGCGCCAGCAGCTCACCGACTAGGATGAATGAGCAGTTCTTC
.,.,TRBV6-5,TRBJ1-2,CASRTGRSNYGYTF,TGTGCCAGCAGAACCGGGAGGTCTAACTATGGCTACACCTTC
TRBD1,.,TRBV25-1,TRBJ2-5,CASSFRTGETQYF,TGTGCCAGCAGTTTTCGGACAGGGGAGACCCAGTACTTC
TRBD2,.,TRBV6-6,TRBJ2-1,CASRWSSGVYNEQFF,TGTGCCAGCAGGTGGTCCAGCGGGGTCTACAATGAGCAGTTCTTC
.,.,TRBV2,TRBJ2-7,CASSAGYEQYF,TGTGCCAGCAGTGCGGGGTACGAGCAGTACTTC
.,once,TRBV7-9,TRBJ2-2,CASSLARQNTGELFF,TGTGCCAGCAGCTTAGCGCGGCAGAACACCGGGGAGCTGTTTTTT
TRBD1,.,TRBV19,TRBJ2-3,CASSAGGRDTQYF,TGTGCCAGTAGTGCAGGGGGCCGGGATACGCAGTATTTT
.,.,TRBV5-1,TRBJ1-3,CASSPQALNSGNTIYF,TGCGCCAGCAGCCCCCAGGCGTTGAATAGTGGAAACACCATATATTTT
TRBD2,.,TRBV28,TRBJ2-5,CAGGLAGDSETQYF,TGTGCCGGCGGACTAGCGGGGGATTCGGAGACCCAGTACTTC
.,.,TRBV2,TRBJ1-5,CASSPPYLGGREGNQPQHF,TGTGCCAGCAGTCCTCCCTATTTAGGGGGGAGGGAAGGCAATCAGCCCCAGCATTTT
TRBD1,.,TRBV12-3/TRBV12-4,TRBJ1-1,CASRGQGRTEAFF,TGTGCCAGCAGGGGACAGGGGAGGACTGAAGCTTTCTTT
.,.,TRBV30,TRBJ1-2,CAWSVLGTPNLYGYTF,TGTGCCTGGAGTGTACTCGGGACTCCGAATCTTTATGGCTACACCTTC
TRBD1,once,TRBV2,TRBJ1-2,CASTNEGTAGYTF,TGTGCCAGCACCAACGAGGGGACAGCCGGCTACACCTTC
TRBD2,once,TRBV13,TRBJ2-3,CASSPGTSGGNTDTQYF,TGTGCCAGCAGTCCCGGGACTAGCGGGGGTAACACAGATACGCAGTATTTT
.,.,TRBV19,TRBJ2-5,CASSDSSIVETQYF,TGTGCCAGTAGTGATTCTAGTATTGTGGAGACCCAGTACTTC
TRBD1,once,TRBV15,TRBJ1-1,CATNTRVGQGMLGTEAFF,TGTGCCACCAACACCAGGGTAGGACAGGGGATGTTGGGTACTGAAGCTTTCTTT
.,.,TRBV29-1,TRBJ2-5,CSVGYGEQETQYF,TGCAGCGTTGGTTACGGAGAGCAAGAGACCCAGTACTTC
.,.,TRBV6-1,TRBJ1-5,CASSEAGQISNQPQHF,TGTGCCAGCAGTGAAGCCGGACAGATTAGCAATCAGCCCCAGCATTTT
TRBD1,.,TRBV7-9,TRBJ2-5,CASSNGQGWETQYF,TGTGCCAGCAGCAATGGACAGGGGTGGGAGACCCAGTACTTC
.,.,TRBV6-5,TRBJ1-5,CASREGPGQPQHF,TGTGCCAGCAGGGAGGGCCCCGGCCAGCCCCAGCATTTT
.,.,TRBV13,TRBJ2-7,CASSLGRGRYEQYF,TGTGCCAGCAGCTTAGGGCGGGGACGATACGAGCAGTACTTC
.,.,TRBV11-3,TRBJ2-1,CASSRGAEQFF,TGTGCCAGCAGCCGCGGCGCTGAGCAGTTCTTC
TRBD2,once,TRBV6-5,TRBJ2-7,CASKRGRSYEQYF,TGTGCCAGCAAGCGGGGACGCTCCTACGAGCAGTACTTC